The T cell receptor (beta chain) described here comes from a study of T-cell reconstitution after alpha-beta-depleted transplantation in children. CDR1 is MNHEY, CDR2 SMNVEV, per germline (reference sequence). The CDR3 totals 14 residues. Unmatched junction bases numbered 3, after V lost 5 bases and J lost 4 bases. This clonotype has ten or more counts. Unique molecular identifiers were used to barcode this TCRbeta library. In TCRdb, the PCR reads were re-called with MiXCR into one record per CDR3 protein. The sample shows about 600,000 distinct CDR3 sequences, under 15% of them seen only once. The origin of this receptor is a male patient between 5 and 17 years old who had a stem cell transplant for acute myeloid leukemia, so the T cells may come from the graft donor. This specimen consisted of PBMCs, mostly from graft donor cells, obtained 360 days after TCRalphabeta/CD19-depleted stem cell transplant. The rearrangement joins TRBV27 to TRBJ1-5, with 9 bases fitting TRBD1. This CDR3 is CASSPGTGNQPQHF. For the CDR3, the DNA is TGTGCCAGCAGTCCGGGGACAGGGAATCAGCCCCAGCATTTT.